These 32 T cell receptor beta chains were all obtained from the same sample, sequenced in a study of metastatic and nonmetastatic thyroid tumors. Thyroid surgery was performed in patients who had received no treatment beforehand. TCRdb redid the clone calls on the PCR reads using MiXCR. The table includes almost 35,000 clones, over 15% detected once. Sequenced sample: blood. These receptor sequences come from a female donor with papillary thyroid cancer or a benign thyroid nodule (not recorded which). Some clones in this sample may be carry-over from other donors' samples.

This chain connects TRBV28 to TRBJ2-6, with TRBD2 matching over 8 bases. Per germline, CDR1 MDHEN and CDR2 SYDVKM. The CDR3 has 17 amino acids. The trim removed 7 bases at V and 1 base at J, leaving 9 bases unmatched. CDR3 sequence (DNA): TGTGCCAGCACCCCGGGGGGGGGAGGGTCTGGGGCCAACGTCCTGACTTTC. It translates to CASTPGGGGSGANVLTF. The whole variable domain, remainder taken from reference TRBV28 and TRBJ2-6, is DVKVTQSSRYLVKRTGEKVFLECVQDMDHENMFWYRQDPGLGLRLIYFSYDVKMKEKGDIPEGYSVSREKKERFSLILESASTNQTSMYLCASTPGGGGSGANVLTFGAGSRLTVL.

Many counts were recorded for this clone. J is TRBJ2-7 and V is TRBV20-1, with a possible D match to TRBD2 (6 bases). The germline CDR1 and CDR2 sequences are DFQATT and SNEGSKA (reference sequence). This CDR3 is built from 15 residues. Trimming cost V 1 base and J 10 bases, with 23 bases left between them. The CDR3 loop is CSARGSRGVVVHQYF. DNA for the CDR3: TGCAGTGCTAGAGGCTCACGCGGGGTGGTGGTGCACCAGTACTTC.

In its sample, this clone was seen once. An end of the junction differs from the germline gene, which may be a read error. The V and J genes are TRBV5-1 and TRBJ2-3, with TRBD1 as a possible D gene (5 bases). The CDR3 is made up of 17 amino acids. Germline V lookup: CDR1 SGHRS, CDR2 YFSETQ. The CDR3 loop is CASGLGRTWDSTDTQYF. CDR3 sequence (DNA): TGCGCCAGCGGCTTGGGGCGGACATGGGATAGCACAGATACGCAGTATTTT. Full variable domain (missing parts from reference TRBV5-1 and TRBJ2-3): KAGVTQTPRYLIKTRGQQVTLSCSPISGHRSVSWYQQTPGQGLQFLFEYFSETQRNKGNFPGRFSGRQFSNSRSEMNVSTLELGDSALYLCASGLGRTWDSTDTQYFGPGTRLTVL.

This clone was counted ten times or more. Possible read error: a much larger clone is one base away. The V and J genes are TRBV3-1 and TRBJ1-1; D gene uncertain. Germline CDR1 LGHDT, CDR2 YNNKEL (reference sequence). The CDR3 is 13 amino acids. The CDR3 protein is CASSRFEETEASF. The CDR3 nucleotides read TGTGCCAGCAGCCGGTTCGAGGAGACTGAAGCTTCCTTT.

This clone was detected many times. The chain has TRBV20-1 and TRBJ1-1; perhaps TRBD1 as D (6 bases). Trimming shortened V by 0 bases and J by 5 bases, and 13 bases separated the two germline ends. The germline gives CDR1 DFQATT, CDR2 SNEGSKA (reference sequence). The CDR3 contains 14 residues. The CDR3 DNA reads TGCAGTGCTAGAGATGGGACAACGGATACTGAAGCTTTCTTT. Translating it yields CSARDGTTDTEAFF.

This clone was observed many times. The rearrangement uses TRBV20-1 and TRBJ2-5; 7 nucleotides align to TRBD2. This CDR3 has 16 amino acids. V shed 2 bases and J 5 bases; nucleotides not matched to a gene: 14. CDR1 is DFQATT, CDR2 SNEGSKA, per germline (reference sequence). The CDR3 nucleotides read TGCAGTGCTAGAAATTTGAGGGAGGGCCTGGGGGAGACCCAGTACTTC. Translation gives CSARNLREGLGETQYF.

This clone was recorded many times. The chain couples TRBV12-3 or TRBV12-4 to TRBJ2-7; D is unclear. Trimming shortened V by 6 bases and J by 0 bases, and 9 bases separated the two germline ends. The CDR3 extends over 13 amino acids. The chain's CDR3 is CASSRFSSYEQYF. The CDR3 DNA is TGTGCCAGCAGCCGATTTAGCTCCTACGAGCAGTACTTC.

The table lists this clone with many counts. The rearrangement joins TRBV6-1 to TRBJ2-1; the D gene could be TRBD1 or TRBD2 (5 bases each). Germline V gene sequence: CDR1 MNHNS, CDR2 SASEGT. V shed 7 bases and J shed 1 base, with 14 bases lying between them. The CDR3 length is 15 residues. The CDR3 here is CASIPDWGSYNEQFF. The CDR3 coding sequence is TGTGCCAGCATCCCAGATTGGGGGTCCTACAATGAGCAGTTCTTC.

This clone has at least ten counts. This chain links TRBV20-1 with TRBJ1-1; D is ambiguous. Germline V gene data show CDR1 as DFQATT and CDR2 as SNEGSKA (reference sequence). The CDR3 runs to 13 residues. The ends were cut back, 0 bases at V and 5 bases at J, with 10 bases in the middle. CDR3 loop: CSARDRTETEAFF. CDR3 sequence (DNA): TGCAGTGCTAGAGACCGGACGGAAACTGAAGCTTTCTTT.

This clone has more than one count but fewer than ten. The chain carries TRBV6-2 or TRBV6-3 and TRBJ2-7; D gene uncertain. This CDR3 spans 14 amino acids. Trimming took off 0 bases at V and 8 bases at J, with 14 bases between the two ends. Per germline, CDR1 MNHEY and CDR2 SVGEGT. The DNA of the CDR3 is TGTGCCAGCAGTTACTCGAGTCAGGTCCATCAGCAGTACTTC. Its translation is CASSYSSQVHQQYF.

This clone was found a few times. Being one base from a much bigger clone, this may be a read error. The J gene is TRBJ1-4, the V gene TRBV28, with D tentatively TRBD1 (6 bases). V lost 7 bases and J lost 6, with 15 bases in between. Germline loops: CDR1 MDHEN, CDR2 SYDVKM. CDR3 length: 14 residues. This chain's CDR3 is CASIPDRFHEKLFF. CDR3 in DNA: TGTGCCAGCATCCCCGACAGGTTCCATGAAAAACTGTTTTTT.

This chain links TRBV6-2 or TRBV6-3 with TRBJ2-7, with D perhaps given as TRBD1 or TRBD2 (6 bases each). With 6 bases removed from V and 11 bases from J, the gap between germline ends came to 20 bases. The CDR3 totals 13 residues. CDR1 is MNHEY, CDR2 SVGEGT, per germline. In DNA form, the CDR3 reads TGTGCCAGCAGCCCACTGGAGAGAAGGGGGGAGTACTTC. Protein sequence: CASSPLERRGEYF.

This clone occurred many times. The J gene is TRBJ1-4, the V gene TRBV11-2; D unclear. V lost 3 bases and J lost 5, with 10 bases in between. Germline CDR1 is SGHAT and CDR2 is FQNNGV. The CDR3 is 14 residues long. The CDR3 DNA reads TGTGCCAGCAGCTTTGGGCGGAAGAATGAAAAACTGTTTTTT. Translating gives CASSFGRKNEKLFF.

This clone was seen repeatedly, ten times or more. The chain combines TRBV9 with TRBJ2-5; D is unresolved. The length of the CDR3 is 14 residues. V lost 10 bases, J lost 0 bases, and 16 bases lay in between. From germline, CDR1 is SGDLS and CDR2 YYNGEE. The CDR3 DNA follows: TGTGCCTTCTCTCTGACCGAGTACCAAGAGACCCAGTACTTC. This codes for CAFSLTEYQETQYF. The variable domain in full, with the rest retrieved from reference TRBV9 and TRBJ2-5, is DSGVTQTPKHLITATGQRVTLRCSPRSGDLSVYWYQQSLDQGLQFLIQYYNGEERAKGNILERFSAQQFPDLHSELNLSSLELGDSALYFCAFSLTEYQETQYFGPGTRLLVL.

This clone was observed at least ten times. The J gene is TRBJ2-5, the V gene TRBV11-2; TRBD2 agrees at 11 bases. The junction had 13 bases not matched to a gene; V was cut back by 2 bases and J by 5 bases. Germline CDR1 reads SGHAT; CDR2 reads FQNNGV. There are 18 residues in the CDR3. The CDR3 DNA reads as TGTGCCAGCAGCTTAATGATTCTTGGGCTAGCGGGAGGTGAGACCCAGTACTTC. It yields the protein CASSLMILGLAGGETQYF.

The gene calls are TRBV3-1 and TRBJ2-2; 9 bases agree with TRBD2. This CDR3 contains 13 residues. Germline loops: CDR1 LGHDT, CDR2 YNNKEL (reference sequence). Trimming at V came to 4 bases and at J to 7 bases, leaving 1 base not matched to a gene. CDR3: CASSRTSDGELFF. The CDR3 DNA sequence: TGTGCCAGCAGCCGGACTAGCGACGGGGAGCTGTTTTTT. The full variable domain, completed using reference TRBV3-1 and TRBJ2-2, is DTAVSQTPKYLVTQMGNDKSIKCEQNLGHDTMYWYKQDSKKFLKIMFSYNNKELIINETVPNRFSPKSPDKAHLNLHINSLELGDSAVYFCASSRTSDGELFFGEGSRLTVL.

This clone was seen at least ten times. This rearrangement joins TRBV28 to TRBJ1-4; perhaps TRBD1 as D (6 bases). V lost 2 bases and J lost 8, with 9 bases in between. Looked up from germline, CDR1 is MDHEN and CDR2 is SYDVKM. The CDR3 loop spans 13 amino acids. As DNA, the CDR3 is TGTGCCAGCAGTTTACAGGGGAGGGAAAAACTGTTTTTT. Translating gives CASSLQGREKLFF.

A note on this clone: One base away lies a much larger clone, so this may be a sequencing read error. It is likely a read error, because the conserved phenylalanine at the end of the CDR3 is missing. Because the CDR3's place on the DNA is in doubt, the DNA is left out and the CDR3 is given as listed by TCRdb. The chain links TRBV7-3 to TRBJ1-6. The CDR3 is made up of 8 amino acids, end residues included. Germline CDR1 and CDR2: SGHTA and FQGTGA. CDR3 loop: CVSSLLAG.

This clone has a count of ten or more. One base away lies a much larger clone, so this may be a sequencing read error. The identical CDR3 is also encoded by other nucleotide sequences in the sample. This rearrangement joins TRBV30 to TRBJ2-7; D not certain. This CDR3 is 13 amino acids long. Looked up from germline, CDR1 is GTSNPN and CDR2 is SVGIG (reference sequence). The V end lost 1 base, the J end lost 5 bases, and 12 bases lay between the germline ends. The CDR3 is CAWSGVRANEQYF. As DNA, the CDR3 is TGTGCCTGGAGTGGAGTCAGAGCAAACGAGCAGTACTTC. The complete variable domain, with remaining parts taken from reference TRBV30 and TRBJ2-7, reads SQTIHQWPATLVQPVGSPLSLECTVEGTSNPNLYWYRQAAGRGLQLLFYSVGIGQISSEVPQNLSASRPQDRQFILSSKKLLLSDSGFYLCAWSGVRANEQYFGPGTRLTVT.

V is TRBV5-1 and J is TRBJ2-7, with D perhaps TRBD2 (5 bases). The V end was cut by 0 bases, the J end by 2 bases, with 21 bases between. The CDR3 is made up of 18 amino acids. CDR1 is SGHRS and CDR2 is YFSETQ in the germline V gene. CDR3 nucleotides: TGCGCCAGCAGCTTGGGGAGTCTTGCGGGCGAAGACGCCTACGAGCAGTACTTC. Encoded protein: CASSLGSLAGEDAYEQYF.

The V gene is TRBV11-1, the J gene TRBJ2-1, with a weak D call TRBD2 (6 bases). Germline assignment: CDR1 SGHAT and CDR2 FQDESV (reference sequence). The CDR3 spans 17 residues. V gave up 1 base and J gave up 5 bases, with 18 bases separating them. The CDR3: CASSLVRTGATHNEQFF. As DNA, the CDR3 is TGTGCCAGCAGCTTAGTACGGACGGGAGCAACCCACAATGAGCAGTTCTTC.

In its sample, this clone was seen many times. The genes are TRBV7-9 and TRBJ1-2, with D maybe TRBD1 (5 bases). The CDR3 runs to 15 residues. V lost 5 bases and J lost 7, with 20 bases in between. The germline V gene encodes CDR1 SEHNR and CDR2 FQNEAQ (reference sequence). Written as DNA, the CDR3 is TGTGCCAGCAGCCCCCCAGGGTCGGTTAACAGTGGCTACACCTTC. Amino acids: CASSPPGSVNSGYTF.

V is TRBV7-2 and J is TRBJ2-7; unclear D gene. This CDR3 region has 13 residues. Germline V gives CDR1 SGHTA, CDR2 FQGNSA. V dropped 5 bases and J dropped 9 bases, with 17 bases sitting between them. This chain's CDR3 is CASSAPSSKVQYF. The CDR3 DNA sequence: TGTGCCAGCAGCGCTCCCTCCAGTAAGGTGCAGTACTTC.

This clone was detected ten times or more. A read error may explain this, as a much larger clone is one base away. The identical CDR3 is also encoded by other nucleotide sequences in the sample. The chain employs TRBV24-1 and TRBJ1-1; D is unresolved. CDR1 KGHDR and CDR2 SFDVKD come from the germline V gene. The CDR3 sequence is 13 residues long. CDR3 in DNA: TGCGCCACCAGTGATTTGATCACGGGGTTGGCTTTCTTT. Protein sequence: CATSDLITGLAFF.

This clone was seen a few times. This chain joins TRBV27 and TRBJ2-7; D may be TRBD1 or TRBD2 (7 bases each). The V gene lost 5 bases and the J gene lost 5 bases, with 16 bases spanning the gap. The CDR3 contains 14 residues. Germline CDR1 and CDR2: MNHEY and SMNVEV (reference sequence). Written as DNA, the CDR3 is TGTGCCAGCAGTACGCAGGGGGGGGCTCACGAGCAGTACTTC. Translating it yields CASSTQGGAHEQYF.

This CDR3 reads CASSLIGWPYGYTF. In DNA, the CDR3 is TGTGCCAGCAGCTTAATCGGGTGGCCCTATGGCTACACCTTC. This chain joins TRBV11-2 and TRBJ1-2; D ambiguous. CDR1 is SGHAT, CDR2 FQNNGV, per germline. V was cut by 2 bases and J by 4 bases, with 11 bases left in between. CDR3 length: 14 residues. The entire variable domain, with the rest obtained from reference TRBV11-2 and TRBJ1-2, is as follows: EAGVAQSPRYKIIEKRQSVAFWCNPISGHATLYWYQQILGQGPKLLIQFQNNGVVDDSQLPKDRFSAERLKGVDSTLKIQPAKLEDSAVYLCASSLIGWPYGYTFGSGTRLTVV.

At least ten counts were recorded for this clone. The genes are TRBV30 and TRBJ2-1; 9 bases agree with TRBD2. J lost 2 bases, V lost 8 bases, and 13 bases had no gene match. Germline values: CDR1 GTSNPN, CDR2 SVGIG (reference sequence). This CDR3 has 16 amino acids. CDR3 in DNA: TGTGCCGGGGGCGGGCTAGCGGGACCCACCTACAATGAGCAGTTCTTC. Protein sequence: CAGGGLAGPTYNEQFF.

This clone was recorded many times. V is TRBV5-1 and J is TRBJ2-7, with 8 bases aligning to TRBD2. This CDR3 spans 14 amino acids. Germline assignment: CDR1 SGHRS and CDR2 YFSETQ. V lost 6 bases and J lost 1; bases outside the gene matches: 6. The CDR3 spells CASKVLAGSYEQYF. DNA of the CDR3: TGCGCCAGCAAGGTCCTAGCGGGTTCCTACGAGCAGTACTTC.

This clone occurred many times. The chain couples TRBV4-1 to TRBJ1-1; tentative D call: TRBD1 (5 bases). The CDR3 sequence is 14 residues long. Looked up from germline, CDR1 is MGHRA and CDR2 is YSYEKL. Trimming removed 0 bases at V and 1 base at J, with 6 bases between. The CDR3 loop reads CASSQDQGNTEAFF. CDR3 coding DNA: TGCGCCAGCAGCCAAGATCAGGGGAACACTGAAGCTTTCTTT.

The table lists this clone with many counts. The gene calls are TRBV12-3 or TRBV12-4 and TRBJ2-3, with D possibly being TRBD1 (6 bases). Trimming stripped 4 bases from V and 2 bases from J, with 10 bases between. This CDR3 is 14 amino acids long. CDR3 in amino acids: CASSSDRITDTQYF. The CDR3 nucleotides read TGTGCCAGCAGTTCCGACAGGATCACAGATACGCAGTATTTT.

This clone was recorded many times. The chain couples TRBV6-5 to TRBJ1-1; tentatively, D is TRBD1 (5 bases). Germline CDR1 reads MNHEY; CDR2 reads SVGAGI. The CDR3 consists of 15 residues. V lost 0 bases to trimming and J lost 2 bases, with 10 bases between them. CDR3 in amino acids: CASSYSPGINTEAFF. In DNA, the CDR3 is TGTGCCAGCAGTTACTCACCAGGGATAAACACTGAAGCTTTCTTT.

This clone turned up a few times. A single base separates this from a much larger clone, so it may be a read error. This chain uses TRBV5-1 with TRBJ2-3, with a possible D match to TRBD1 (5 bases). Germline V lookup: CDR1 SGHRS, CDR2 YFSETQ. The CDR3 sequence is 13 residues long. The CDR3 spells CSSSLDIGDTQYF. The CDR3 DNA reads TGCTCCAGCAGCTTGGACATTGGAGATACGCAGTATTTT.